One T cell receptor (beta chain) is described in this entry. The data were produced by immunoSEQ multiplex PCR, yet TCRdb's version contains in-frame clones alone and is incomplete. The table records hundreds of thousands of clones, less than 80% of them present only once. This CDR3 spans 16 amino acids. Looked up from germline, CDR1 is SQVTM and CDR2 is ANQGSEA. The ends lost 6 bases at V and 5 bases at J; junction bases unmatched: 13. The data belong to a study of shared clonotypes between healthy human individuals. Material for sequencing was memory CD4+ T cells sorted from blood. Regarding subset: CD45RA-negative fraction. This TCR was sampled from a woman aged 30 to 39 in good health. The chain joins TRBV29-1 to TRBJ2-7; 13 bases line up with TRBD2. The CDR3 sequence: CSVVRTSGSGVDEQYF. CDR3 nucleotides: TGCAGCGTAGTCAGGACTAGCGGGAGTGGAGTTGACGAGCAGTACTTC.